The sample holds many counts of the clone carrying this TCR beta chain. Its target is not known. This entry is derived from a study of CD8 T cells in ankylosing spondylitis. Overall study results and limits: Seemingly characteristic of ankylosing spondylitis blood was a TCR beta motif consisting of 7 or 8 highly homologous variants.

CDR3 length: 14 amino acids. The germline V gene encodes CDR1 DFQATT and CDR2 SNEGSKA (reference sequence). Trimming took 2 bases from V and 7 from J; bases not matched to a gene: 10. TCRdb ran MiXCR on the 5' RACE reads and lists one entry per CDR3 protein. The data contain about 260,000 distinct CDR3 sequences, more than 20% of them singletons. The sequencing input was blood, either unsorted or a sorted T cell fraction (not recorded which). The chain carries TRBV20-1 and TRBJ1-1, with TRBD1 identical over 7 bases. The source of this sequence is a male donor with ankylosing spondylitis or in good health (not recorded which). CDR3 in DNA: TGCAGTGCTAGACCCGGGAGGGGGCGAGGTGAAGCTTTCTTT. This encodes CSARPGRGRGEAFF.